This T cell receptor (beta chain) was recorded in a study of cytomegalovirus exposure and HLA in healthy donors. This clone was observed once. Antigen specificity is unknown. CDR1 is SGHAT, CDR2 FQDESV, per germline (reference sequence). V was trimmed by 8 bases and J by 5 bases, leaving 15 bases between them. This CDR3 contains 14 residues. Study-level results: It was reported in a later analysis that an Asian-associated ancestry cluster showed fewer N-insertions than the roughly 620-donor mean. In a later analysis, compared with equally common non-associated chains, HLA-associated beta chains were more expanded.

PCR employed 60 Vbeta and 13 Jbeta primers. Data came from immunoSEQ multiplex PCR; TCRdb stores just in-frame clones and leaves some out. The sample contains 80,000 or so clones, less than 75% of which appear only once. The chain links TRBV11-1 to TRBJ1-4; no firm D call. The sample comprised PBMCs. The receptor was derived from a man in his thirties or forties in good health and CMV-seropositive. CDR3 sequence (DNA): TGTGCCAGCGGGCAATCGACACAGAATGAAAAACTGTTTTTT. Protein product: CASGQSTQNEKLFF.